Listed below are T cell receptor beta chains from one sample, sequenced in a study of OX40 agonist ivuxolimab in advanced cancers. The repertoire was sequenced with immunoSEQ multiplex PCR; TCRdb's copy has only in-frame clones and lacks some. The table records 98,000 or so clones, roughly nine tenths of them present only once. This sample comprised CD4+ or CD8+ T cells sorted from blood, obtained in a trial of the OX40 agonist ivuxolimab. These TCRs come from an adult with an advanced solid tumor such as melanoma, head and neck, liver or kidney cancer. Both conserved end residues are part of each CDR3. The D gene is left open where the match is weak. Expanded clones get a size class; other rows say once, few or many, or leave the size out.

v_gene: TRBV4-3; j_gene: TRBJ2-3; abundance: .; d_gene: .; CDR3nt: TGCGCCAGCAGCCTTCGACTCACAGATACGCAGTATTTT; CDR3aa: CASSLRLTDTQYF
v_gene: TRBV4-3; j_gene: TRBJ1-2; abundance: once; d_gene: .; CDR3nt: TGCGCCAGCAGCCAAGATAAATGGGGGGCAGGGTATGGCTACACCTTC; CDR3aa: CASSQDKWGAGYGYTF
v_gene: TRBV6-5; j_gene: TRBJ1-1; abundance: .; d_gene: .; CDR3nt: TGTGCCAGCAGCTTTACTACAGGGTTGGCTTTCTTT; CDR3aa: CASSFTTGLAFF
v_gene: TRBV30; j_gene: TRBJ1-5; abundance: .; d_gene: .; CDR3nt: TGTGCCTGGAGTCCGAGGGGATGGCAGCCCCAGCATTTT; CDR3aa: CAWSPRGWQPQHF
v_gene: TRBV11-2; j_gene: TRBJ2-5; abundance: .; d_gene: TRBD1; CDR3nt: TGTGCCAGCAGCCCGCAAGGGGGCGGTCAAGAGACCCAGTACTTC; CDR3aa: CASSPQGGGQETQYF
v_gene: TRBV27; j_gene: TRBJ1-1; abundance: .; d_gene: .; CDR3nt: TGTGCCAGCAGTTTCACCAGGATGAACACTGAAGCTTTCTTT; CDR3aa: CASSFTRMNTEAFF
v_gene: TRBV29-1; j_gene: TRBJ2-7; abundance: .; d_gene: TRBD2; CDR3nt: TGCAGCGTTGAAGGCCCCCAGGGAGGGGCCTACGAGCAGTACTTC; CDR3aa: CSVEGPQGGAYEQYF
v_gene: TRBV7-2; j_gene: TRBJ1-5; abundance: .; d_gene: .; CDR3nt: TGTGCCAGCAGCCCACGCGGGGGTAGCAATCAGCCCCAGCATTTT; CDR3aa: CASSPRGGSNQPQHF
v_gene: TRBV9; j_gene: TRBJ1-1; abundance: few; d_gene: .; CDR3nt: TGTGCCAGCAGCGTAGGGCAGGTGGGCACTGAAGCTTTCTTT; CDR3aa: CASSVGQVGTEAFF
v_gene: TRBV18; j_gene: TRBJ1-5; abundance: few; d_gene: .; CDR3nt: TGTGCCAGCTCACCCCATAGCAATCAGCCCCAGCATTTT; CDR3aa: CASSPHSNQPQHF
v_gene: TRBV4-3; j_gene: TRBJ1-4; abundance: .; d_gene: .; CDR3nt: TGCGCCAGCAGCCAAGTCCCATCCGGAACTAATGAAAAACTGTTTTTT; CDR3aa: CASSQVPSGTNEKLFF
v_gene: TRBV11-3; j_gene: TRBJ2-3; abundance: .; d_gene: TRBD2; CDR3nt: TGTGCCAGCAGCCACGGGACTAGCGAAGCAGATACGCAGTATTTT; CDR3aa: CASSHGTSEADTQYF
v_gene: TRBV7-9; j_gene: TRBJ2-7; abundance: .; d_gene: .; CDR3nt: TGTGCCAGCACCAGAGGACCCCTCTACGAGCAGTACTTC; CDR3aa: CASTRGPLYEQYF
v_gene: TRBV18; j_gene: TRBJ2-3; abundance: .; d_gene: .; CDR3nt: TGTGCCAGCTCACCGAGTGGCCAGTACACAGATACGCAGTATTTT; CDR3aa: CASSPSGQYTDTQYF
v_gene: TRBV11-3; j_gene: TRBJ2-1; abundance: .; d_gene: TRBD1; CDR3nt: TGTGCCAGCAGCTTAGATCCAGGGGGCGGTGAGCAGTTCTTC; CDR3aa: CASSLDPGGGEQFF
v_gene: TRBV27; j_gene: TRBJ1-1; abundance: .; d_gene: TRBD1; CDR3nt: TGTGCCAGCAGTTCGATGACAGGGGGCAACACTGAAGCTTTCTTT; CDR3aa: CASSSMTGGNTEAFF
v_gene: TRBV12-5; j_gene: TRBJ2-7; abundance: .; d_gene: TRBD1; CDR3nt: TGTGCTAGTGGTCCTGGGACAGGGGGCGGCTACGAGCAGTACTTC; CDR3aa: CASGPGTGGGYEQYF
v_gene: TRBV7-8; j_gene: TRBJ2-7; abundance: .; d_gene: TRBD2; CDR3nt: TGTGCCAGCAGCAGAAGGGTAGCGGGAGGAGGCGAGCAGTACTTC; CDR3aa: CASSRRVAGGGEQYF
v_gene: TRBV5-6; j_gene: TRBJ2-1; abundance: .; d_gene: .; CDR3nt: TGTGCCAGCAGCCTAACAGGGCACTCCTACAATGAGCAGTTCTTC; CDR3aa: CASSLTGHSYNEQFF
v_gene: TRBV4-3; j_gene: TRBJ1-1; abundance: .; d_gene: .; CDR3nt: TGCGCCAGCAGCCAAGATCTGACGAACACTGAAGCTTTCTTT; CDR3aa: CASSQDLTNTEAFF
v_gene: TRBV18; j_gene: TRBJ2-3; abundance: .; d_gene: .; CDR3nt: TGTGCCAGCTCACGGGCAGACACAGATACGCAGTATTTT; CDR3aa: CASSRADTDTQYF
v_gene: TRBV28; j_gene: TRBJ2-7; abundance: .; d_gene: TRBD1; CDR3nt: TGTGCCAGCTTCCGGGACAGGGGCTTCTCCGAGCAGTACTTC; CDR3aa: CASFRDRGFSEQYF
v_gene: TRBV13; j_gene: TRBJ1-6; abundance: .; d_gene: .; CDR3nt: TGTGCCAGCAGCCCTAGCCGGGGCACCAATAATTCACCCCTCCACTTT; CDR3aa: CASSPSRGTNNSPLHF
v_gene: TRBV28; j_gene: TRBJ2-7; abundance: .; d_gene: TRBD1; CDR3nt: TGTGCCAGCACCTACCCGGCCGGGACAGGGATCTACGAGCAGTACTTC; CDR3aa: CASTYPAGTGIYEQYF
v_gene: TRBV6-6; j_gene: TRBJ1-5; abundance: .; d_gene: .; CDR3nt: TGTGCCAGCAGTTCCGAGGGTCAGCCCCAGCATTTT; CDR3aa: CASSSEGQPQHF
v_gene: TRBV30; j_gene: TRBJ1-1; abundance: .; d_gene: .; CDR3nt: TGTGCCTGGACGACTCAAGGGTACCTGAACACTGAAGCTTTCTTT; CDR3aa: CAWTTQGYLNTEAFF
v_gene: TRBV14; j_gene: TRBJ1-4; abundance: .; d_gene: .; CDR3nt: TGTGCCAGCAGCCAAGTCCTGGGGGGAAACGAAAAACTGTTTTTT; CDR3aa: CASSQVLGGNEKLFF
v_gene: TRBV30; j_gene: TRBJ2-2; abundance: .; d_gene: .; CDR3nt: TGTGCCTGGAGTGTGAGGCAAGGGTCCGCCGGGGAGCTGTTTTTT; CDR3aa: CAWSVRQGSAGELFF
v_gene: TRBV7-2; j_gene: TRBJ1-5; abundance: .; d_gene: .; CDR3nt: TGTGCCAGCAGTACAGGGAGTAGCAATCAGCCCCAGCATTTT; CDR3aa: CASSTGSSNQPQHF
v_gene: TRBV28; j_gene: TRBJ1-1; abundance: .; d_gene: TRBD1; CDR3nt: TGTGCCAGCACCACCGCCGGGACAGTGAACACTGAAGCTTTCTTT; CDR3aa: CASTTAGTVNTEAFF
v_gene: TRBV19; j_gene: TRBJ1-2; abundance: .; d_gene: .; CDR3nt: TGTGCCAGTAGCGTCGCAGGGGCCGACCTCTATAACTATGGCTACACCTTC; CDR3aa: CASSVAGADLYNYGYTF
v_gene: TRBV19; j_gene: TRBJ2-7; abundance: .; d_gene: .; CDR3nt: TGTGCCAGTAGTAACGGCGCGCGGAGTTACGAGCAGTACTTC; CDR3aa: CASSNGARSYEQYF
v_gene: TRBV19; j_gene: TRBJ1-1; abundance: .; d_gene: .; CDR3nt: TGTGCCAGTAGTATAGAGGGGGTCTTGAACACTGAAGCTTTCTTT; CDR3aa: CASSIEGVLNTEAFF
v_gene: TRBV7-2; j_gene: TRBJ2-2; abundance: .; d_gene: TRBD1; CDR3nt: TGTGCCAGCAGCTTTGAGGGGGCCAGGGCGACCGGGGAGCTGTTTTTT; CDR3aa: CASSFEGARATGELFF
v_gene: TRBV18; j_gene: TRBJ1-1; abundance: .; d_gene: .; CDR3nt: TGTGCCAGCTCTATTAGCGGGCCCCGGAACACTGAAGCTTTCTTT; CDR3aa: CASSISGPRNTEAFF
v_gene: TRBV27; j_gene: TRBJ1-5; abundance: .; d_gene: TRBD1; CDR3nt: TGTGCCAGCAGTTTAACGTTAGCGGGCAGGGGGCGTCAGCCCCAGCATTTT; CDR3aa: CASSLTLAGRGRQPQHF
v_gene: TRBV10-3; j_gene: TRBJ1-2; abundance: few; d_gene: .; CDR3nt: TGTGCCATCGTGGACGGAGCCTCCAGCGGCTACACCTTC; CDR3aa: CAIVDGASSGYTF
v_gene: TRBV7-2; j_gene: TRBJ1-1; abundance: .; d_gene: .; CDR3nt: TGTGCCAGCAGCTTAGGGGGGGCGTACACTGAAGCTTTCTTT; CDR3aa: CASSLGGAYTEAFF
v_gene: TRBV30; j_gene: TRBJ2-2; abundance: .; d_gene: .; CDR3nt: TGTGCCTGGTATAACCGGGCCATAGCCCCGACCGGGGAGCTGTTTTTT; CDR3aa: CAWYNRAIAPTGELFF
v_gene: TRBV2; j_gene: TRBJ1-2; abundance: .; d_gene: .; CDR3nt: TGTGCCAGCAGTGACCCGGGGGATGGGACCCGGGGCTACACCTTC; CDR3aa: CASSDPGDGTRGYTF
v_gene: TRBV13; j_gene: TRBJ2-7; abundance: .; d_gene: .; CDR3nt: TGTGCCAGCAGCTTACCGAGCGGGTGGACCTACGAGCAGTACTTC; CDR3aa: CASSLPSGWTYEQYF
v_gene: TRBV5-4; j_gene: TRBJ1-2; abundance: .; d_gene: .; CDR3nt: TGTGCCAGCAGCTTGGCCGGGCAGACCTATGGCTACACCTTC; CDR3aa: CASSLAGQTYGYTF
v_gene: TRBV7-9; j_gene: TRBJ1-2; abundance: few; d_gene: .; CDR3nt: TGTGCCAGCAGCTTAGGACGTCATGGCTACACCTTC; CDR3aa: CASSLGRHGYTF
v_gene: TRBV19; j_gene: TRBJ2-2; abundance: .; d_gene: .; CDR3nt: TGTGCCAGTAGTATTAGCGCAGGGGAGCTCACCGGGGAGCTGTTTTTT; CDR3aa: CASSISAGELTGELFF
v_gene: TRBV6-5; j_gene: TRBJ1-3; abundance: once; d_gene: TRBD1; CDR3nt: TGTGCCAGCAGTAGGGGACAGGTCTCTGGAAACACCATATATTTT; CDR3aa: CASSRGQVSGNTIYF
v_gene: TRBV7-9; j_gene: TRBJ2-7; abundance: few; d_gene: .; CDR3nt: TGTGCCAGCACACGGGTCGGGACCTCCTACGAGCAGTACTTC; CDR3aa: CASTRVGTSYEQYF
v_gene: TRBV4-3; j_gene: TRBJ2-2; abundance: .; d_gene: .; CDR3nt: TGCGCCAGCAGCCAAGGCAGGGAAATATCCGGGGAGCTGTTTTTT; CDR3aa: CASSQGREISGELFF